This T cell receptor beta chain was sequenced for a study of T cell responses to AZD1222 COVID-19 vaccine. Study-wide findings and caveats: Repertoires were collected only later (after the peak T cell response had occurred). Donors were mostly white British, more females; clonal diversity possibly underestimated. Across the whole spike, CD4 TCRs peaked at regions 160-218 and 743-854.

Method: immunoSEQ multiplex PCR; TCRdb's copy keeps in-frame clones and lacks some. The sample yields around 58,000 clones, 84% seen once. Germline lookup yields CDR1 SQVTM and CDR2 ANQGSEA. Losses at the gene ends were 6 bases for V and 2 bases for J; bases not matched to a gene: 2. The CDR3 has 14 residues. As regards this clone: The antigen remains undetermined.

The chain is built from TRBV29-1 and TRBJ2-3; 13 bases line up with TRBD2. The starting material was peripheral blood, obtained on day 0 of AZD1222 vaccination. The clonotype comes from an adult in good health. Written as DNA, the CDR3 is TGCAGCGTCGGGACTAGCGGGAACACAGATACGCAGTATTTT. This encodes CSVGTSGNTDTQYF.